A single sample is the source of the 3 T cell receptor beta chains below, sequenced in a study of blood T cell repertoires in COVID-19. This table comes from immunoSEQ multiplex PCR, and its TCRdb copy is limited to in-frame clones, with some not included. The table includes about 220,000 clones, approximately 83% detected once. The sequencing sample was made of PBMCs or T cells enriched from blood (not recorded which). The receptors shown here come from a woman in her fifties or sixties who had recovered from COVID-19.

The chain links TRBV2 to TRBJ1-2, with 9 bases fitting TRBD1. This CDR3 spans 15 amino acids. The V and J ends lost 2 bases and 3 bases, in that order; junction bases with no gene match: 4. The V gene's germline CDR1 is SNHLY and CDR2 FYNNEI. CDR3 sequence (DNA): TGTGCCAGCAGTGAACCTTGGGACAGGGACTATGGCTACACCTTC. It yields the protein CASSEPWDRDYGYTF.

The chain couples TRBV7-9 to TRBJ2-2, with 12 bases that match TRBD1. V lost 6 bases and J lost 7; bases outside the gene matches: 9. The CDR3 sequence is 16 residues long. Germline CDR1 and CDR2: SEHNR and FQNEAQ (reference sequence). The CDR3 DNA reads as TGTGCCAGCAGATTCCGGGACAGGGGGCCAGGCGGGGAGCTGTTTTTT. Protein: CASRFRDRGPGGELFF.

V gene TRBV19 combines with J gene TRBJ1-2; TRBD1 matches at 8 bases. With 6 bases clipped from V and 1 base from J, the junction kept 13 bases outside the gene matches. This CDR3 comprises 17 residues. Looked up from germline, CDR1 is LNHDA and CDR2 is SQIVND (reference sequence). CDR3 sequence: CASRGTGGTVYNYGYTF. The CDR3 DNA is TGTGCCAGTAGGGGCACAGGGGGGACTGTGTATAACTATGGCTACACCTTC.